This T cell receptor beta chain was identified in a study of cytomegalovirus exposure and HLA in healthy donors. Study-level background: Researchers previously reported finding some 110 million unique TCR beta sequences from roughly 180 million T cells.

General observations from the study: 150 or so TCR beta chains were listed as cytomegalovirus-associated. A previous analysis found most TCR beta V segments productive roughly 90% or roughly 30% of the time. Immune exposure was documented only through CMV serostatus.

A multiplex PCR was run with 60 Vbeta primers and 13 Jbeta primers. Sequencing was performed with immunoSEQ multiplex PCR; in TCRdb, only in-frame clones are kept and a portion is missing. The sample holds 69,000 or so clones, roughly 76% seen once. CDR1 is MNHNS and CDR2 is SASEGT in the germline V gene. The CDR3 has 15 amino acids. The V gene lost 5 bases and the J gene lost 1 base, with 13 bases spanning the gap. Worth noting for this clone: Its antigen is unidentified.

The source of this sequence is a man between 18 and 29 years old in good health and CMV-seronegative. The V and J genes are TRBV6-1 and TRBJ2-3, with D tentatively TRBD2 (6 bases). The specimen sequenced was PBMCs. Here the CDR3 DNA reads TGTGCCAGCAGTCCCAGCCCTAGCGGCACAGATACGCAGTATTTT. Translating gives CASSPSPSGTDTQYF.